The sample holds a few counts of the clone carrying this T cell receptor (beta chain). Its specificity is not known. Extraction of RNA preceded its reverse transcription into cDNA, which served as the sequencing template. Method: immunoSEQ multiplex PCR; TCRdb's copy keeps in-frame clones and lacks some. Here the sample spans approximately 200,000 clones, approximately 56% being singletons. These data are taken from a study of CD8+ T cells in alopecia areata. Across the study: Treated individuals took tofacitinib by mouth, 5 to 10 mg twice daily.

Treatment noted: oral pan-JAK inhibitor, 5-10 mg twice daily. Study-wide results and caveats: Lesional tissue from the scalp (especially in alopecia totalis/universalis) showed higher clonality than normal scalp.

The source was CD4+ T cells sorted from blood, collected at week 4, from a patient treated with tofacitinib. This clonotype was sampled from a human donor with alopecia areata.

The CDR3 loop is CASRFRGGWVADTQYF. The CDR3 bases are TGCGCCAGCAGATTCCGGGGCGGCTGGGTCGCAGATACGCAGTATTTT. The rearrangement uses TRBV23-1 and TRBJ2-3, with D tentatively TRBD1 or TRBD2 (5 bases each). TRBV23-1 is an ORF, and what it does is uncertain. Trimming took off 6 bases at V and 4 bases at J, with 20 bases between the two ends. This CDR3 has 16 residues.